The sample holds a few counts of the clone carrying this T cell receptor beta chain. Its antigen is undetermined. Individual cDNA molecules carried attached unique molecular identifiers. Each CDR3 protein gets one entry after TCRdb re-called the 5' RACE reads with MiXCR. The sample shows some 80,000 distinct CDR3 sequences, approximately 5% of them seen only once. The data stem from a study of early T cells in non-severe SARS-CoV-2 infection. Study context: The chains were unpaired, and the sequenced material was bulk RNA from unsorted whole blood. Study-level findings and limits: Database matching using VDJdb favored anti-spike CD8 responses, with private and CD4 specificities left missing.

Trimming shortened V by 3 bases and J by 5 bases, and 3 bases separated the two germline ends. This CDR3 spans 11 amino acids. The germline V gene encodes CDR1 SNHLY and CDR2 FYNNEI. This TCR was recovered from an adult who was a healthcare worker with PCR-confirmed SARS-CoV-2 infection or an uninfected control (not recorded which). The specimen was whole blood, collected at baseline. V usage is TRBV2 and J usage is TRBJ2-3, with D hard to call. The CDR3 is CASSDGDTQYF. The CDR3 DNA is TGTGCCAGCAGTGATGGAGATACGCAGTATTTT.